A single TCR beta chain is shown here with its context. Its antigen is as yet unknown. The data stem from a study of cytomegalovirus exposure and HLA in healthy donors. Germline V gene data show CDR1 as SGHVS and CDR2 as FNYEAQ. Trimming cost V 4 bases and J 6 bases, with 16 bases left between them. The CDR3 contains 15 residues. Findings of the study overall: Listed as cytomegalovirus-associated were 164 TCR beta chains. Subsequent analysis of the approximately 110 validation repertoires found a tendency for first-cohort TCR clusters to co-occur.

Profiling relied on immunoSEQ multiplex PCR, and the TCRdb table lists in-frame clones only, not all of them. Of 250,000 or so clones detected, more than 75% appear once; the ten largest clones hold about 12%. The sample comprised PBMCs. This sequence originates from a young man in good health and CMV-seropositive. The chain combines TRBV7-6 with TRBJ2-1; D may be TRBD2 (5 bases). The CDR3 loop is CASSSPQTEGNEQFF. In DNA, the CDR3 is TGTGCCAGCAGCTCCCCCCAGACTGAGGGCAATGAGCAGTTCTTC.